A selection of T cell receptor beta chains follows, all from one sample in a study of post-analysis software for immune sequencing data. Using its own MiXCR run on the PCR reads, TCRdb lists one record per CDR3 protein. The data contain more than 450,000 distinct CDR3 sequences, 40% to 50% of them singletons. Sequencing was done on a sample of blood. All receptors come from a girl aged 5-17 years with multiple sclerosis. Both conserved end residues are part of each CDR3. The D gene is left open where the match is weak. Where a row states a size, it is once, few, many or the class of an expanded clone; other rows omit it.

J gene | V gene | D gene | clone size | CDR3 DNA | CDR3 protein
TRBJ2-7 | TRBV10-2 | TRBD1 | few | TGCGCCAGTGATAACCGGGACAGCTCAGACTACGAGCAGTACTTC | CASDNRDSSDYEQYF
TRBJ2-3 | TRBV20-1 | TRBD2 | NA | TGCAGTGCTAGAGCCTGGCGGGAGGCTACAGATACGCAGTATTTT | CSARAWREATDTQYF
TRBJ1-2 | TRBV7-9 | NA | few | TGTGCCAGCAGCTTCTCGTGGGCGTCTGACTATGGCTACACCTTC | CASSFSWASDYGYTF
TRBJ1-2 | TRBV28 | TRBD1 | NA | TGTGCCAGCGGCTCGACAGGGGGCGCCTTCTATGGCTACACCTTC | CASGSTGGAFYGYTF
TRBJ2-7 | TRBV7-8 | NA | few | TGTGCCAGCAGCTTACCCGACGGGGCCTACGAGCAGTACTTC | CASSLPDGAYEQYF
TRBJ2-3 | TRBV4-2 | TRBD2 | few | TGTGCCAGCAGCCAGAGGGGGAGAGCGGGAGGCACAGATACGCAGTATTTT | CASSQRGRAGGTDTQYF
TRBJ2-5 | TRBV29-1 | TRBD2 | NA | TGCAGCGTTCCCCGACTAGCGGGGAGGGAGACCCAGTACTTC | CSVPRLAGRETQYF
TRBJ2-1 | TRBV7-3 | NA | NA | TGTGCCAGCAGCTTACCCGGACGGATAGAGCAGTTCTTC | CASSLPGRIEQFF
TRBJ2-1 | TRBV5-1 | TRBD2 | NA | TGCGCCAGCAGCTTGGTAGTAGCGGGAGGGCCGATGAAGTTCTTC | CASSLVVAGGPMKFF
TRBJ2-3 | TRBV24-1 | NA | NA | TGTGCCACCAGTGGCGGGGTAACAGATACGCAGTATTTT | CATSGGVTDTQYF
TRBJ2-1 | TRBV6-4 | TRBD1 | many | TGTGCCAGCAGCCCCGGGACAGGGGGTCCCAATGAGCAGTTCTTC | CASSPGTGGPNEQFF
TRBJ2-5 | TRBV20-1 | TRBD2 | NA | TGCAGTGCGACAATGGGAGCGGGGGGGCGCGAGACCCAGTACTTC | CSATMGAGGRETQYF
TRBJ1-2 | TRBV6-7 | NA | few | TGTGCCAGCAGTTACCCGCGCAAGAGCTATGGCTACACCTTC | CASSYPRKSYGYTF
TRBJ2-3 | TRBV7-9 | NA | NA | TGTGCCAGCAGAGGTTGGAGCCCGCGGGATACGCAGTATTTT | CASRGWSPRDTQYF
TRBJ1-1 | TRBV20-1 | NA | NA | TGCAGTGCGGGGAGGCGGAACACTGAAGCTTTCTTT | CSAGRRNTEAFF
TRBJ2-3 | TRBV20-1 | NA | few | TGCAGTGCTTCTAAGGGGGACGCGGGTGGGGGGCCCACAGATACGCAGTATTTT | CSASKGDAGGGPTDTQYF
TRBJ2-7 | TRBV20-1 | NA | few | TGCAGTGCTAGAGAGGCGGGGCCCTACGAGCAGTACTTC | CSAREAGPYEQYF
TRBJ2-7 | TRBV6-1 | NA | NA | TGTGCCAGCAGTGGTGCCTACGAGCAGTACTTC | CASSGAYEQYF
TRBJ2-7 | TRBV7-2 | NA | NA | TGTGCCAGCAGCTGGACCAGGGCCAACGTTGGGTACGAGCAGTACTTC | CASSWTRANVGYEQYF
TRBJ2-7 | TRBV29-1 | NA | NA | TGCAGCGCCTCGGACAAGGGGCTGAGCGAGCAGTACTTC | CSASDKGLSEQYF
TRBJ2-1 | TRBV10-3 | TRBD1 | few | TGTGCCATCAGTTCGGACAGGGGGCCTGAGCAGTTCTTC | CAISSDRGPEQFF
TRBJ1-2 | TRBV29-1 | NA | many | TGCAGCGTGCCTACGGAGACGAGGGGACCTTATGGCTACACCTTC | CSVPTETRGPYGYTF
TRBJ1-1 | TRBV20-1 | NA | NA | TGCAGTGCTAGTGGGAGGGTCATGAACACTGAAGCTTTCTTT | CSASGRVMNTEAFF
TRBJ2-7 | TRBV6-2/TRBV6-3 | NA | few | TGTGCCAGCAGTGACCCAGGTGGGGACTCCTACGAGCAGTACTTC | CASSDPGGDSYEQYF
TRBJ1-2 | TRBV7-6 | NA | NA | TGTGCCAGCAGCTCAGGGATGGGGGACTATGGCTACACCTTC | CASSSGMGDYGYTF
TRBJ2-5 | TRBV20-1 | TRBD2 | few | TGCAGCAGAACGAGACTAGCCGAAGAGACCCAGTACTTC | CSRTRLAEETQYF
TRBJ1-6 | TRBV7-8 | NA | NA | TGTGCCTGCAGCTCCGGGACATCCTATAATTCACCCCTCCACTTT | CACSSGTSYNSPLHF
TRBJ2-7 | TRBV20-1 | TRBD2 | NA | TGCAGTGCTAATGCGAGGCCTAGCGGGAGGGTAGGAACCTACGAGCAGTACTTC | CSANARPSGRVGTYEQYF
TRBJ2-3 | TRBV5-1 | TRBD1 | NA | TGCGCCAGCAGCTTGAGGACAGGGAGCACAGATACGCAGTATTTT | CASSLRTGSTDTQYF
TRBJ2-5 | TRBV20-1 | NA | NA | TGCAGTGCTACGGAGGGATTACCCATTGGGACCCAGTACTTC | CSATEGLPIGTQYF
TRBJ2-7 | TRBV27 | NA | few | TGTGCCAGCAGTTGGCGGGGAAGAGTCGCCTACGAGCAGTACTTC | CASSWRGRVAYEQYF
TRBJ2-2 | TRBV19 | NA | NA | TGTGCCAGTAGCCCAGGGGTAGGGGCCGGGGAGCTGTTTTTT | CASSPGVGAGELFF
TRBJ2-3 | TRBV7-2 | NA | NA | TGTGCCAGCAGCCCCGGGAGCACCCCCACAGATACGCAGTATTTT | CASSPGSTPTDTQYF
TRBJ2-1 | TRBV3-1 | NA | NA | TGTGCCAGCAGCCAAAGCGGTCTCTCCTACAATGAGCAGTTCTTC | CASSQSGLSYNEQFF
TRBJ1-2 | TRBV6-1 | NA | few | TGTGCCAGCAAATTATCGGGACCATACTATGGCTACACCTTC | CASKLSGPYYGYTF
TRBJ2-7 | TRBV20-1 | TRBD2 | many | TGCAGTGCTAGATCGGCTAGCGGTTCTAGGGAAACGCAGTACTTC | CSARSASGSRETQYF
TRBJ2-1 | TRBV5-1 | TRBD2 | few | TGCGCCAGCAGGGACGGGACTAGCGGGGGTGATGAGCAGTTCTTC | CASRDGTSGGDEQFF
TRBJ2-7 | TRBV3-1 | TRBD1 | NA | TGTGCCAGCAGCCAGGGGGGGACAGGGGGTTTCGAGCAGTACTTC | CASSQGGTGGFEQYF
TRBJ2-3 | TRBV2 | TRBD1 | few | TGTGCCAGCATCTGGACAGGGAGCACAGATACGCAGTATTTT | CASIWTGSTDTQYF
TRBJ1-2 | TRBV5-1 | NA | few | TGCGCCAGCAGCTTGTCGGGAGGATTGACGGGCTACACCTTC | CASSLSGGLTGYTF
TRBJ2-1 | TRBV9 | TRBD2 | few | TGTGCCAGCAGCTCGGGACTAGCGCCGAGAGATGAGCAGTTCTTC | CASSSGLAPRDEQFF
TRBJ2-7 | TRBV5-1 | NA | few | TGCGCCAGCAGTTTGAGGCCCACGAGGGAAGGGAATATCTACGAGCAGTACTTC | CASSLRPTREGNIYEQYF
TRBJ2-5 | TRBV6-1 | NA | NA | TGTGCCAGTAAACTAGGGGGGCAGGGTGGGACCCAGTACTTC | CASKLGGQGGTQYF
TRBJ2-5 | TRBV3-1 | NA | NA | TGTGCCAGCAGCCAAGCCGGAGGGGCGCAAGAGACCCAGTACTTC | CASSQAGGAQETQYF
TRBJ1-1 | TRBV5-1 | NA | few | TGCGCCAGCAGAATCGGATCGGGCTCCGTGACTGAAGCTTTCTTT | CASRIGSGSVTEAFF
TRBJ2-2 | TRBV5-1 | TRBD1 | NA | TGCGCCAGCAGACGAGACCGGGACAGGGGGACCGGGGAGCTGTTTTTT | CASRRDRDRGTGELFF
TRBJ1-2 | TRBV12-3/TRBV12-4 | TRBD1 | NA | TGTGCCAGCAGTCACGGGACAGGGGGCTATGGCTACACCTTC | CASSHGTGGYGYTF